There are many counts of the clone carrying this TCR beta chain. Its target is not known. At the DNA level, this CDR3 is encoded by other sequences in the same sample as well. These data are taken from a study of beta chain features in type 1 diabetes. Expressed TCRB transcripts were sequenced, since all the RNA that had been isolated was reverse transcribed. This table comes from immunoSEQ multiplex PCR, and its TCRdb copy is limited to in-frame clones, with some not included. In the table there are roughly 150,000 clones, roughly 10% of which are singletons. It was one heparinised blood draw, averaging about 116 mL, that each donor gave. Study findings and constraints: Within each of all four CD4+ subsets, Type 1 diabetes patients had TCRB CDR3s that were moderately but significantly shorter.

Sequencing input: central memory CD4+ T cells from blood. The receptor's source is a woman aged 25-40 years with type 1 diabetes.

In DNA form, the CDR3 reads TGCGCCAGCAGCCACCCGGGACAGGGGCAAGAGACCCAGTACTTC. Translating it yields CASSHPGQGQETQYF. The chain carries TRBV4-1 and TRBJ2-5, with TRBD1 identical over 10 bases. The CDR3 has 15 residues. V lost 3 bases and J lost 2; bases outside the gene matches: 3. Germline CDR1 MGHRA, CDR2 YSYEKL.